This is a list of T cell receptor beta chains from one sample in a study of T cell responses to AZD1222 COVID-19 vaccine. Sequencing was performed with immunoSEQ multiplex PCR; in TCRdb, only in-frame clones are kept and a portion is missing. The sample has 60,000 to 80,000 clones; about 78% are singletons. The specimen comprised peripheral blood, sampled 28 days after the second AZD1222 dose. Every receptor here comes from an adult who received the AZD1222 COVID-19 vaccine. The CDR3 runs from the conserved cysteine through the conserved F or W. D genes are given only for firm matches. Not all rows give a size; the values are once, few, many and, for expanded clones, a class.

TRBJ1-3	TRBV6-5	NA	TRBD1	CASRLWTGQNTIYF	TGTGCCAGTCGACTTTGGACAGGGCAAAACACCATATATTTT
TRBJ2-7	TRBV6-1	NA	NA	CASSEALVIVEQYF	TGTGCCAGCAGTGAAGCTCTAGTCATTGTTGAGCAGTACTTC
TRBJ1-4	TRBV4-3	NA	NA	CASSQDFGGTNEKLFF	TGCGCCAGCAGCCAAGATTTCGGGGGGACTAATGAAAAACTGTTTTTT
TRBJ2-7	TRBV7-8	NA	TRBD1	CASSPRDSFSYEQYF	TGTGCCAGCAGCCCCCGGGACAGCTTTTCCTACGAGCAGTACTTC
TRBJ2-1	TRBV18	NA	NA	CASSPLGQNLGEQFF	TGTGCCAGCTCACCACTAGGTCAAAACCTTGGTGAGCAGTTCTTC
TRBJ2-1	TRBV7-9	NA	TRBD2	CASSLTSGGAHEQFF	TGTGCCAGCAGCCTCACTAGCGGGGGGGCACATGAGCAGTTCTTC
TRBJ2-5	TRBV18	NA	TRBD1	CASSRGTGGGETQYF	TGTGCCAGCTCACGTGGGACAGGGGGTGGAGAGACCCAGTACTTC
TRBJ1-1	TRBV30	once	NA	CAWSGIRSTTEAFF	TGTGCCTGGAGTGGGATTCGGAGTACGACTGAAGCTTTCTTT
TRBJ2-3	TRBV11-2	once	NA	CASSIQGDTQYF	TGTGCCAGCAGCATACAGGGAGATACGCAGTATTTT
TRBJ1-4	TRBV28	NA	NA	CASSTRAFGHEKLFF	TGTGCCAGCAGTACCAGGGCTTTCGGCCATGAAAAACTGTTTTTT
TRBJ2-7	TRBV2	NA	NA	CASSGDIYEQYF	TGTGCCAGCAGTGGGGACATTTACGAGCAGTACTTC
TRBJ2-1	TRBV9	NA	TRBD1	CASSADRREQFF	TGTGCCAGCAGCGCGGACAGGCGTGAGCAGTTCTTC
TRBJ2-3	TRBV20-1	NA	NA	CSAERDTQYF	TGCAGTGCTGAGCGGGATACGCAGTATTTT
TRBJ1-4	TRBV15	NA	NA	CATSRGTFGGDSNEKLFF	TGTGCCACCAGCAGAGGGACCTTTGGGGGGGATTCGAATGAAAAACTGTTTTTT
TRBJ1-1	TRBV7-8	NA	NA	CASRGRGNTEAFF	TGTGCCAGCAGAGGCCGGGGGAACACTGAAGCTTTCTTT
TRBJ2-7	TRBV7-9	NA	TRBD2	CASRVSGTSDSSGEQYF	TGTGCCAGCAGGGTCTCCGGGACTAGCGACTCATCTGGCGAGCAGTACTTC
TRBJ2-3	TRBV7-2	NA	NA	CASSLWGTSTDTQYF	TGTGCCAGCAGCTTATGGGGTACTAGCACAGATACGCAGTATTTT
TRBJ1-1	TRBV6-5	NA	NA	CASSSPTANTEAFF	TGTGCCAGCAGTTCCCCGACGGCTAACACTGAAGCTTTCTTT
TRBJ2-5	TRBV30	NA	NA	CAWSLEIETQYF	TGTGCCTGGAGTTTAGAAATAGAGACCCAGTACTTC
TRBJ1-5	TRBV19	NA	TRBD1	CASGRGLRSNQPQHF	TGTGCCAGTGGAAGGGGGCTTAGGAGCAATCAGCCCCAGCATTTT
TRBJ1-6	TRBV5-6	NA	NA	CASSLWQGRKNSPLHF	TGTGCCAGCAGCTTATGGCAGGGGAGGAAGAATTCACCCCTCCACTTT
TRBJ2-7	TRBV7-2	NA	TRBD1	CASSSPDRGPGEQYF	TGTGCCAGCAGCTCCCCAGACAGGGGACCTGGCGAGCAGTACTTC
TRBJ2-1	TRBV5-1	NA	NA	CASTPGGGSYNEQFF	TGCGCCAGCACCCCTGGCGGCGGCTCCTACAATGAGCAGTTCTTC
TRBJ2-3	TRBV4-3	NA	TRBD2	CASSQGSGSRPDTQYF	TGCGCCAGCAGCCAAGGTAGCGGGAGTCGTCCGGATACGCAGTATTTT
TRBJ2-1	TRBV6-2/TRBV6-3	NA	NA	CASSNRANNEQFF	TGTGCCAGCAGCAACCGGGCCAACAATGAGCAGTTCTTC
TRBJ1-6	TRBV10-1	NA	TRBD1	CASSERRTGVSNSPLHF	TGCGCCAGCAGTGAGCGACGGACAGGGGTTTCTAATTCACCCCTCCACTTT